These T cell receptor beta chains were read from a single sample in a study of siplizumab effects on memory and regulatory T cells. The protocol was immunoSEQ multiplex PCR, while the TCRdb copy is restricted to in-frame clones and leaves out a portion. The sample consists of over 85,000 clones, roughly 92% of them appearing once. Sequencing used CD4+ T cells sorted from blood. The receptors come from a human donor in good health. Both conserved end residues are part of each CDR3. The order of the fields is D gene, V gene, J gene, clone size, CDR3 DNA, CDR3 protein. D genes are given only for firm matches. Size tells how often a clone was seen (once, few, many) or the class of an expanded clone, and some rows leave it out.

TRBD1,TRBV6-5,TRBJ2-7,-,TGTGCCAGCAGTTACGGACAGGGGGGAACCTACGAGCAGTACTTC,CASSYGQGGTYEQYF
TRBD1,TRBV6-6,TRBJ1-3,-,TGTGCCAGCACCATGACAGGGGGCGGAAACACCATATATTTT,CASTMTGGGNTIYF
-,TRBV27,TRBJ1-2,-,TGTGCCAGCAGCCCCAACAGCTATGGCTACACCTTC,CASSPNSYGYTF
TRBD2,TRBV6-5,TRBJ2-7,-,TGTGCCAGCAGTCGGACTAGCGGGACATACGAGCAGTACTTC,CASSRTSGTYEQYF
TRBD2,TRBV11-3,TRBJ2-3,once,TGTGCCAGCAGCCAAACTAGCGGGAGTGCAGATACGCAGTATTTT,CASSQTSGSADTQYF
-,TRBV6-1,TRBJ1-1,-,TGTGCCAGCAGTGAAGAATTCGGGAGGGCTTTCTTT,CASSEEFGRAFF
-,TRBV29-1,TRBJ1-3,-,TGCAGCGTTGAGTCCGGGTTCGTTGGAAACACCATATATTTT,CSVESGFVGNTIYF
-,TRBV6-1,TRBJ2-3,-,TGTGCCAGCAGTGAGGGGGGCGGGAGTCGGTATACGCAGTATTTT,CASSEGGGSRYTQYF
-,TRBV4-1,TRBJ2-1,once,TGCGCCAGCAGCCTCCAGGGGCTGCAACGTAATGAGCAGTTCTTC,CASSLQGLQRNEQFF
TRBD2,TRBV10-2,TRBJ2-7,-,TGCGCCAGCGCTACCGGGACTAGCGGGATAAAGCAGTACTTC,CASATGTSGIKQYF
-,TRBV27,TRBJ2-7,-,TGTGCCAGCAGTTTACAAGAGGGGTTTAACGAGCAGTACTTC,CASSLQEGFNEQYF
TRBD2,TRBV5-5,TRBJ2-3,once,TGTGCCAGCAGCTTGTTTGCTAGCGGGAGGATTAGTACGCAGTATTTT,CASSLFASGRISTQYF
-,TRBV11-3,TRBJ1-3,-,TGTGCCAGCAGCCCTCAGGGAGGAAACACCATATATTTT,CASSPQGGNTIYF
TRBD1,TRBV5-1,TRBJ1-2,-,TGCGCCAGCAGCTTGGTGGGGACAGGGGTTGGCTACACCTTC,CASSLVGTGVGYTF
-,TRBV11-2,TRBJ2-3,-,TGTGCCAGCAGCCGCGGATCCACAGATACGCAGTATTTT,CASSRGSTDTQYF
TRBD2,TRBV5-4,TRBJ2-5,-,TGTGCCAGCAGCCCGGGGGGGCTGACCCAGTACTTC,CASSPGGLTQYF
-,TRBV7-3,TRBJ2-5,-,TGTGCCAGCAGCTTCCTGGTACAAGAGACCCAGTACTTC,CASSFLVQETQYF
-,TRBV6-5,TRBJ1-3,-,TGTGCCAGCAGTTACGGAGGGGGGCGAAGAAACACCATATATTTT,CASSYGGGRRNTIYF
TRBD2,TRBV7-2,TRBJ2-2,-,TGTGCCAGCAGCTTAGTAGCGGGGGCGGCCGGGGAGCTGTTTTTT,CASSLVAGAAGELFF
TRBD1,TRBV5-8,TRBJ1-5,once,TGTGCCAGCAGCTTGGGACAGGGGGCCCAATTTCCCCAGCATTTT,CASSLGQGAQFPQHF
-,TRBV18,TRBJ2-7,-,TGTGCCAGCTCACCGTACTTTAGTGGGGAGCAGTACTTC,CASSPYFSGEQYF
TRBD2,TRBV6-1,TRBJ2-1,-,TGTGCCAGCAGTGGGGTAGGGACTACGCGATACAATGAGCAGTTCTTC,CASSGVGTTRYNEQFF
-,TRBV29-1,TRBJ1-1,-,TGCAGCGTTTCCGGGTATGGCACTGAAGCTTTCTTT,CSVSGYGTEAFF
-,TRBV7-2,TRBJ1-2,-,TGTGCCAGCTCCCCCGGGGCGAGCTATGGCTACACCTTC,CASSPGASYGYTF
TRBD1,TRBV5-6,TRBJ2-2,once,TGTGCCAGTGCTCCCGGGACAGGGTGGGCCGGGGAGCTGTTTTTT,CASAPGTGWAGELFF
-,TRBV27,TRBJ1-5,-,TGTGCCAGCAGTGAGACAGATAGCAATCAGCCCCAGCATTTT,CASSETDSNQPQHF
-,TRBV29-1,TRBJ2-7,-,TGCAGCGTTGTTTTCCAGGCATCTTCCTACGAGCAGTACTTC,CSVVFQASSYEQYF
-,TRBV4-1,TRBJ2-7,-,TGCGCCAGCAGCCAAACCTCCCTTCTTAGGGCTGACGAGCAGTACTTC,CASSQTSLLRADEQYF
-,TRBV14,TRBJ1-3,-,TGTGCCAGCAGCCATCTTAGCTCTGGAAACACCATATATTTT,CASSHLSSGNTIYF
-,TRBV9,TRBJ1-2,-,TGTGCCAGCAGCGTAGATGGGGGGATATATGGCTACACCTTC,CASSVDGGIYGYTF
TRBD2,TRBV6-1,TRBJ2-1,-,TGTGCCAGCAGTGGGCTAGCGGGATCCTCATACTCCTACAATGAGCAGTTCTTC,CASSGLAGSSYSYNEQFF
-,TRBV6-1,TRBJ1-5,-,TGTGCCAGCAGTGAAGCGCGTGGGGAGCCCCAGCATTTT,CASSEARGEPQHF
-,TRBV6-1,TRBJ2-7,-,TGTGCCAGCAGTGAAAGGGCTGACTACGAGCAGTACTTC,CASSERADYEQYF
-,TRBV19,TRBJ1-4,-,TGTGCCAGTAGTAGGCCTCTGGGGGGCCGAGAAAAACTGTTTTTT,CASSRPLGGREKLFF
-,TRBV5-1,TRBJ2-7,-,TGCGCCAGCAGCTTGGGGGGCGCCCATAACTACGAGCAGTACTTC,CASSLGGAHNYEQYF
-,TRBV11-2,TRBJ2-2,once,TGTGCCAGCAGCCCCAGTTGGGGGAGGCGCACCGGGGAGCTGTTTTTT,CASSPSWGRRTGELFF
-,TRBV29-1,TRBJ1-3,-,TGCAGCGTGGCCGTCTCTGGAAACACCATATATTTT,CSVAVSGNTIYF
TRBD1,TRBV5-4,TRBJ1-3,-,TGTGCCAGCAGCTCCGGGACAGGCATATTCTCTGGAAACACCATATATTTT,CASSSGTGIFSGNTIYF
-,TRBV9,TRBJ2-1,-,TGTGCCAGCAGCGTAGGAGGGAAGGGGGATGAGCAGTTCTTC,CASSVGGKGDEQFF
TRBD1,TRBV4-1,TRBJ1-5,-,TGCGCCAGCAGCCAAGGATCGACAGGGCAAGGCAATCAGCCCCAGCATTTT,CASSQGSTGQGNQPQHF
-,TRBV2,TRBJ1-5,-,TGTGCCAGCAGTGAAGCGGGACGGTATAGCAATCAGCCCCAGCATTTT,CASSEAGRYSNQPQHF
-,TRBV7-2,TRBJ2-2,-,TGTGCCAGCAGCTTAGCCGGGAGTACCGGGGAGCTGTTTTTT,CASSLAGSTGELFF
-,TRBV19,TRBJ2-4,-,TGTGCCAGTAGTATAGAAGGGGGGGCAGGGACCCTAATCGGCATTCAGTACTTC,CASSIEGGAGTLIGIQYF
TRBD1,TRBV6-5,TRBJ1-1,-,TGTGCCAGCAGGGAGGGCGACAGGGATACTTTCTTT,CASREGDRDTFF
-,TRBV10-1,TRBJ2-5,-,TGCGCCAGCAGTGACTGGTCTTCCCTAGAGACCCAGTACTTC,CASSDWSSLETQYF
-,TRBV6-6,TRBJ2-7,-,TGTGCCAGCAGTTCCGGACAGTACTACGAGCAGTACTTC,CASSSGQYYEQYF
-,TRBV6-5,TRBJ1-5,-,TGTGCCAGCAGTGAAATGTCCCGGTATCAGCCCCAGCATTTT,CASSEMSRYQPQHF
-,TRBV7-2,TRBJ2-7,once,TGTGCCAGCAGCGCCGACAGGAGCTCCTACGAGCAGTACTTC,CASSADRSSYEQYF
-,TRBV5-1,TRBJ1-4,-,TGCGCCAGCAGCTTGGCCCCCCCGAATGAAAAACTGTTTTTT,CASSLAPPNEKLFF
-,TRBV10-2,TRBJ1-5,once,TGCGCCAGCAGCCTTACGGGGAATCAGCCCCAGCATTTT,CASSLTGNQPQHF
-,TRBV4-1,TRBJ1-1,-,TGCGCCAGCAGCCCGGACAGTACTACTGAAGCTTTCTTT,CASSPDSTTEAFF
-,TRBV30,TRBJ1-1,once,TGTGCCTGGGCCAGAGAGCCCACTGAAGCTTTCTTT,CAWAREPTEAFF
-,TRBV18,TRBJ2-7,-,TGTGCCAGCTCACCACCGGGGACAACGGATCCGACCTACGAGCAGTACTTC,CASSPPGTTDPTYEQYF
-,TRBV25-1,TRBJ1-2,-,TGTGCCAGCAGTGAACAGCAAAACTATGGCTACACCTTC,CASSEQQNYGYTF
-,TRBV5-6,TRBJ2-5,-,TGTGCCAGCAGCTTGTGGTACCAAGAGACCCAGTACTTC,CASSLWYQETQYF
-,TRBV5-1,TRBJ2-7,-,TGCGCCAGCAGCTTGGGGTTGGGGTACTACGAGCAGTACTTC,CASSLGLGYYEQYF
-,TRBV7-9,TRBJ2-5,-,TGTGCCAGCAGTCGTAGGGTGTCCAGGGAAGAAGAGACCCAGTACTTC,CASSRRVSREEETQYF
-,TRBV28,TRBJ2-3,-,TGTGCCAGCAGTCTTAATACCGGGACTGGCATCGATACGCAGTATTTT,CASSLNTGTGIDTQYF
-,TRBV6-5,TRBJ1-4,-,TGTGCCAGCAGTTTGGGATCCGGGGAAAAACTGTTTTTT,CASSLGSGEKLFF
TRBD1,TRBV9,TRBJ1-2,-,TGTGCCAGCAGCCGCCTGGGGGGGGACAGGGAAGGCTACACCTTC,CASSRLGGDREGYTF